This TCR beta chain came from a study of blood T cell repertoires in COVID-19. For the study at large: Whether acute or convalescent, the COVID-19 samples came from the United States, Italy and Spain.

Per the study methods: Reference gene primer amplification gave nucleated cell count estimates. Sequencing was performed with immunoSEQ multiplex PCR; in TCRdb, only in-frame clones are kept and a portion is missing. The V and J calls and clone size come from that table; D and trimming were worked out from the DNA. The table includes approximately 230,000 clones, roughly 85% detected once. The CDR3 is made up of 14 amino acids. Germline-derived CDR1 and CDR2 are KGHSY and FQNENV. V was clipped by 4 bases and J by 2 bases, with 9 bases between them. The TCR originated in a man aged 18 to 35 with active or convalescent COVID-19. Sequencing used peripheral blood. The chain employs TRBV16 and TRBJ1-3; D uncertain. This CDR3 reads CASSPTYAGNTIYF. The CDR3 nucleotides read TGTGCCAGCAGCCCAACTTACGCTGGAAACACCATATATTTT.